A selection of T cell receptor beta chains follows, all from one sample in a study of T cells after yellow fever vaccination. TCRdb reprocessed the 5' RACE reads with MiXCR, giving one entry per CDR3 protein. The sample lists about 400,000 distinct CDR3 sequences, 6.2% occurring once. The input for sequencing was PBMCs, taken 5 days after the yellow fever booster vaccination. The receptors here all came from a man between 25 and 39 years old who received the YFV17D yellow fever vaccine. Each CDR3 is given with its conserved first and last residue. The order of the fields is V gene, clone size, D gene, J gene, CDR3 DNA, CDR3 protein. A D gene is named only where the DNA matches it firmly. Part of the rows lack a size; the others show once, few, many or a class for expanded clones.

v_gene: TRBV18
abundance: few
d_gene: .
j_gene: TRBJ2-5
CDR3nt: TGTGCCAGCTCACCACTTCGGAGCCTGGAGACCCAGTACTTC
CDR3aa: CASSPLRSLETQYF

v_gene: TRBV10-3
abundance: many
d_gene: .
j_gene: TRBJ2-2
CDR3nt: TGTGCCATCAGGAGGGGGACGAACACCGGGGAGCTGTTTTTT
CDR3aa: CAIRRGTNTGELFF

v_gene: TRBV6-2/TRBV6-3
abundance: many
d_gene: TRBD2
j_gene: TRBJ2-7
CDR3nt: TGTGCCAGCAGTTTTACGGGAGGTGCCGAGCAGTACTTC
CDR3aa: CASSFTGGAEQYF

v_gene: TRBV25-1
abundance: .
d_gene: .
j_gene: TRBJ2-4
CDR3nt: TGTGCCAGCACGCAGGGGTACATTCAGTACTTC
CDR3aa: CASTQGYIQYF

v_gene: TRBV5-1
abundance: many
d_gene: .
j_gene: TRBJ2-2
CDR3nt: TGCGCCAGCAAGGAGGGACCTAACACCGGGGAGCTGTTTTTT
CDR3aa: CASKEGPNTGELFF

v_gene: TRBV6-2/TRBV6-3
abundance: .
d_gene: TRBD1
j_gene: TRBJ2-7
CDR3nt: TGTGCCAGCAGCAGAACAGGGGTTGAGCAGTACTTC
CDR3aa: CASSRTGVEQYF

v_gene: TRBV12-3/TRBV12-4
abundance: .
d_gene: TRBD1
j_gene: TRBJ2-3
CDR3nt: TGTGCCAGCAGTTTAACCCTGAGACAGGGCCTAGGCCTATGGGCAGATACGCAGTATTTT
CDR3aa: CASSLTLRQGLGLWADTQYF

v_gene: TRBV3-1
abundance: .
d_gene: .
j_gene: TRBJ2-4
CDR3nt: TGTGCCAGCAGCCAAGATATATGGGCAGGGGAAAACATTCAGTACTTC
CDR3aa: CASSQDIWAGENIQYF

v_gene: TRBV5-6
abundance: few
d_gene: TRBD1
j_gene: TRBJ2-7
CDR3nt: TGTGCCAGCCTCGGTCGGACAGGGGGCTACGAGCAGTACTTC
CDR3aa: CASLGRTGGYEQYF

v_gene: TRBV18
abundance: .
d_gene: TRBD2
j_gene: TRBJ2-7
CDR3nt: TGTGCCAGCTCCCGGGGACTAGCGGCCTACGGGCAGTACTTC
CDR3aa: CASSRGLAAYGQYF

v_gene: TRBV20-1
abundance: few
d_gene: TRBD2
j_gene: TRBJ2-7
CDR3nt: TGCAGTGCCTTAAGGACTAGCGGGAGTTACGAGCAGTACTTC
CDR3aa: CSALRTSGSYEQYF

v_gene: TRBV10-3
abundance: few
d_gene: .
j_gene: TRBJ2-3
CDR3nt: TGTGCCATCAGTGAACGGTCAGGGCCCGCTAGCACAGATACGCAGTATTTT
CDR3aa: CAISERSGPASTDTQYF

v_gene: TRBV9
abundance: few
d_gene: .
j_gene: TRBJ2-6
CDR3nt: TGTGCCAGCAGCGCGCCGGCTGGGGCCAACGTCCTGACTTTC
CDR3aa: CASSAPAGANVLTF

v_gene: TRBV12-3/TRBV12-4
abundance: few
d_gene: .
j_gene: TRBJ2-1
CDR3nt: TGTGCCAGCAGTTTGTTATCCCGTTACAATGAGCAGTTCTTC
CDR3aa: CASSLLSRYNEQFF

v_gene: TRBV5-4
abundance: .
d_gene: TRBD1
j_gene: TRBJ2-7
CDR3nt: TGTGCCAGCAGTCCAGACAGGGGTATAGGCGAGCAGTACTTC
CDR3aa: CASSPDRGIGEQYF

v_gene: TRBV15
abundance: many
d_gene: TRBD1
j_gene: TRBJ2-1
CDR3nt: TGTGCCACCAGCAAAAGAACAGGGGGCCAAAACAATGAGCAGTTCTTC
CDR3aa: CATSKRTGGQNNEQFF

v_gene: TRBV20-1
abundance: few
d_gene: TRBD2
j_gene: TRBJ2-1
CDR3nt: TGCAGTGCTGCCGGGAGGTACAATGAGCAGTTCTTC
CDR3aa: CSAAGRYNEQFF

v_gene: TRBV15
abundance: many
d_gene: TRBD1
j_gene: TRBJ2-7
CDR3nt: TGTGCCACCAGCATAGACAGGGGAGCCTACGAGCAGTACTTC
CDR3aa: CATSIDRGAYEQYF

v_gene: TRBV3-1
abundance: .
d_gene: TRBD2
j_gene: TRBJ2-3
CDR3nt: TGTGCCATCTGGCAACGAGGACTAGCGGGGACTAGCACAGATACGCAGTATTTT
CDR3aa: CAIWQRGLAGTSTDTQYF

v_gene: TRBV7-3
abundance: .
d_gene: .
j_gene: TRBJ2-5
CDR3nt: TGTGCCAGCAGTTCAAGCGGGCGTGGGACCCAGTACTTC
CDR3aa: CASSSSGRGTQYF

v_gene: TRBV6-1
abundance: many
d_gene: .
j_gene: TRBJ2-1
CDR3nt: TGTGCCAGCCGACAGGGAGGCTACAATGAGCAGTTCTTC
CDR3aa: CASRQGGYNEQFF

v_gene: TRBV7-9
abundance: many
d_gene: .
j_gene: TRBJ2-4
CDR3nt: TGTGCCAGCAGCCTCTGGGGCGAAAACATTCAGTACTTC
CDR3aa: CASSLWGENIQYF

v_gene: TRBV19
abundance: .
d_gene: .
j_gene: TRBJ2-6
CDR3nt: TGTGCCAGTAGCGAGGGTGGGGCCAACGTCCTGACTTTC
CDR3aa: CASSEGGANVLTF

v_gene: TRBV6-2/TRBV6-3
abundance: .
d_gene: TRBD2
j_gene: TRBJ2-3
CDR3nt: TGTGCCAGCAGCCCCTGGGGACTAGCGGGAGTAGAAGATACGCAGTATTTT
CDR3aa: CASSPWGLAGVEDTQYF

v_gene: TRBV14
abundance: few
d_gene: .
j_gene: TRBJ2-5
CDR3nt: TGTGCCAGCAGCCATCACGGCGGGACCCGCCGAGAGACCCAGTACTTC
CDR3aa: CASSHHGGTRRETQYF

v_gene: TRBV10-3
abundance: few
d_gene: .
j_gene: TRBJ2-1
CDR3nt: TGTGCCATCAGTGGAAACAGCGGGACAAGCTCCTACAATGAGCAGTTCTTC
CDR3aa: CAISGNSGTSSYNEQFF

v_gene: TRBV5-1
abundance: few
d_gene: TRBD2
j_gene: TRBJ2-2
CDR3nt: TGCGCCAGCAGCTTGTCAGGACTAGCGGACACCGGGGAGCTGTTTTTT
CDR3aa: CASSLSGLADTGELFF

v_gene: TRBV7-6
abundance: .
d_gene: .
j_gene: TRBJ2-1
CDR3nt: TGTGCCAGCAGCTTAGCGTCCGGGACGGCTGCCTACAATGAGCAGTTCTTC
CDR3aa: CASSLASGTAAYNEQFF

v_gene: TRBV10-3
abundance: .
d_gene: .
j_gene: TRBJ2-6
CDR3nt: TGTGCCATCAGTGGTCAGGCTGGGGCCAACGTCCTGACTTTC
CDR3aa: CAISGQAGANVLTF

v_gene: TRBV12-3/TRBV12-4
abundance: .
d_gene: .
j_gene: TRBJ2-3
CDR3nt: TGTGCCAGCAGTTTCCGGCAGGGGGAGGTGACAGATACGCAGTATTTT
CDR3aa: CASSFRQGEVTDTQYF

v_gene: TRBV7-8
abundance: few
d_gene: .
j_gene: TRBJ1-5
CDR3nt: TGTGCCAGCAGCTTAAGGGTTTTCAATAGCAATCAGCCCCAGCATTTT
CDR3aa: CASSLRVFNSNQPQHF

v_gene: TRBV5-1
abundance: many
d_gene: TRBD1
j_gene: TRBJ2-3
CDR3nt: TGCGCCAGCAGCTTAGGACAGGGATCAGATACGCAGTATTTT
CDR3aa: CASSLGQGSDTQYF

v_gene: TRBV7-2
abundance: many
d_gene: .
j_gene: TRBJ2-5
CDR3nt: TGTGCCAGCAGCCACCCCGGGGGAGAAGAGACCCAGTACTTC
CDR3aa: CASSHPGGEETQYF

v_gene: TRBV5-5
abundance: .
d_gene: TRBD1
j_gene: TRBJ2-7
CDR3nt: TGTGCCAGCAGCAGGAACAGGGGTCTGGGCGAGCAGTACTTC
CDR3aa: CASSRNRGLGEQYF

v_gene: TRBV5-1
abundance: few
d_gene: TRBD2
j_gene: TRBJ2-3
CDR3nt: TGCGCCAGCAGCTTACAGCGGGGTCAAAGTGGGGATACGCAGTATTTT
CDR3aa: CASSLQRGQSGDTQYF

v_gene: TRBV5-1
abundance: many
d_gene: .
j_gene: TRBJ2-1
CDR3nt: TGCGCCAGCACCCCGAAGACTAGTGCCTACAATGAGCAGTTCTTC
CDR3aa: CASTPKTSAYNEQFF

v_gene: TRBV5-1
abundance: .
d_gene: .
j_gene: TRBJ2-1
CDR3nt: TGCGCCAGCAGCTTGGCCCAAAGGTGGAATGAGCAGTTCTTC
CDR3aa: CASSLAQRWNEQFF

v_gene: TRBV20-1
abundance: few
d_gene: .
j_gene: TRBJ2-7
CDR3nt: TGCAGTGCTACGACTAGGGGCCCCTACGAGCAGTACTTC
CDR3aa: CSATTRGPYEQYF

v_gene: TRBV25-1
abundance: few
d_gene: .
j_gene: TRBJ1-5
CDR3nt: TGTGCCAGCAGTGAACAGGGCCACAATCAGCCCCAGCATTTT
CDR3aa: CASSEQGHNQPQHF

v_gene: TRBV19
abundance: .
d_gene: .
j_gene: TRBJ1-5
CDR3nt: TGTGCCAGTACCGGGACTTACACAGCTAAGGCCCAGCATTTT
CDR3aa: CASTGTYTAKAQHF

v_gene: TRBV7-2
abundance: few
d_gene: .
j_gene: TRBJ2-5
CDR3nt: TGTGCCAGCAGCTTATACGCGGCCCCCCAAGAGACCCAGTACTTC
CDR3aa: CASSLYAAPQETQYF

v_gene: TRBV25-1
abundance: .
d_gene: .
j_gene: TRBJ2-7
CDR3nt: TGTGCCAGCAGTGAATGGCCCCGGGACTACGAGCAGTACTTC
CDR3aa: CASSEWPRDYEQYF

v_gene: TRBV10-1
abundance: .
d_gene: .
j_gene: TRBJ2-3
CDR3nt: TGCGCCAGCAGTTTCGGAGTTAGCACAGATACGCAGTATTTT
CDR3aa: CASSFGVSTDTQYF